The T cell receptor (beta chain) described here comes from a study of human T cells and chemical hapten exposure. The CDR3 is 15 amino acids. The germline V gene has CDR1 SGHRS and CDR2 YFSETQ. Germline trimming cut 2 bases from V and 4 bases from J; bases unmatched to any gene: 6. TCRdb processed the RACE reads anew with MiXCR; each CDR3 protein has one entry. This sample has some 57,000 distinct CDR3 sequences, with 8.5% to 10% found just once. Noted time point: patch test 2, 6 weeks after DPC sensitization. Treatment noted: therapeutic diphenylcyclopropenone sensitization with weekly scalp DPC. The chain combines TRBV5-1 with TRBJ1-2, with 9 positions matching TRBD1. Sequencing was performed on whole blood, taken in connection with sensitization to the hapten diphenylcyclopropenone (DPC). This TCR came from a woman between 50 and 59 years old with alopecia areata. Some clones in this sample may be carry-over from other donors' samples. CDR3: CASSLWTGATYGYTF. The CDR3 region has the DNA TGCGCCAGCAGCTTATGGACAGGGGCTACCTATGGCTACACCTTC.